The 2 T cell receptor beta chains given below trace back to one sample, sequenced in a study of blood T cells in healthy people across ages. Using a J-beta primer mix together with a sample-barcoded 5' primer, a second PCR was run for about 6 to 11 cycles. One entry per CDR3 protein results from TCRdb running MiXCR on the 5' RACE reads. The table lists about 570,000 distinct CDR3 sequences, 27% of them singletons. Sequencing input: blood. These receptors all come from a woman between 65 and 79 years old in good health.

This clonotype appeared many times. This chain links TRBV7-2 with TRBJ1-1, with D perhaps TRBD1 (5 bases). V lost 1 base and J 5 bases, leaving 11 bases between the germline ends. Germline CDR1 reads SGHTA; CDR2 reads FQGNSA. CDR3 length equals 14 residues. CDR3 residues: CASSLVGGRTEAFF. CDR3 bases: TGTGCCAGCAGCTTAGTTGGGGGGAGGACTGAAGCTTTCTTT. Combining the CDR3 with reference TRBV7-2 and TRBJ1-1 gives the whole variable domain GAGVSQSPSNKVTEKGKDVELRCDPISGHTALYWYRQSLGQGLEFLIYFQGNSAPDKSGLPSDRFSAERTGGSVSTLTIQRTQQEDSAVYLCASSLVGGRTEAFFGQGTRLTVV.

The CDR3 coding sequence is TGCAGTGCTAGGGACAGTGGGAACACTGAAGCTTTCTTT. Amino acid sequence: CSARDSGNTEAFF. The chain links TRBV20-1 to TRBJ1-1; perhaps TRBD1 as D (6 bases). The V end lost 3 bases, the J end lost 1 base, and 9 bases lay between the germline ends. The CDR3 runs 13 residues. Germline V gives CDR1 DFQATT, CDR2 SNEGSKA (reference sequence).